Given below is one T cell receptor beta chain in context. Its antigen is as yet unknown. Germline V gives CDR1 LNHDA, CDR2 SQIVND (reference sequence). This CDR3 has 19 amino acids. The junction had 9 bases not matched to a gene; V was cut back by 0 bases and J by 2 bases. This sample was taken from a study of T cell responses to AZD1222 COVID-19 vaccine. General study points: The peak T cell response came first, and repertoires were sampled only after it.

The protocol was immunoSEQ multiplex PCR, while the TCRdb copy is restricted to in-frame clones and leaves out a portion. The sample carries about 69,000 clones, roughly 80% recorded once. The source of this sequence is an adult who received the AZD1222 COVID-19 vaccine. V usage is TRBV19 and J usage is TRBJ2-3, with 12 bases fitting TRBD2. The sample consisted of peripheral blood, taken 28 days after the second AZD1222 dose. The CDR3 coding sequence is TGTGCCAGTAGTATAGAATTACTAGCGGGGGGCCTCTACACAGATACGCAGTATTTT. Translated, it gives CASSIELLAGGLYTDTQYF.